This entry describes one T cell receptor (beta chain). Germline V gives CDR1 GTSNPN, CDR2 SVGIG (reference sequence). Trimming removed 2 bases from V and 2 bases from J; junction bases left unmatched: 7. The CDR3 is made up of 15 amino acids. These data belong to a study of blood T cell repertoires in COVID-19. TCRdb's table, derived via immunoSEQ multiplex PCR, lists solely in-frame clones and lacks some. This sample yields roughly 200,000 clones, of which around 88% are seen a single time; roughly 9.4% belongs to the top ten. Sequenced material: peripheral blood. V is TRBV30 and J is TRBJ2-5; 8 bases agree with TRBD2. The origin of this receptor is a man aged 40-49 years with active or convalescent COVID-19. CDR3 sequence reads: CAWSIGTGGQETQYF. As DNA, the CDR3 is TGTGCCTGGAGTATCGGTACGGGGGGGCAAGAGACCCAGTACTTC.